The clone carrying this T cell receptor (beta chain) was counted between two and nine times. Its antigen is not identified. The data belong to a study of response to subunit inactivated influenza vaccine. General observations from the study: After each seasonal influenza vaccination, few new T cells are recruited, the authors suggested.

J gave up 4 bases and V 0 bases, and 10 bases lay outside the gene matches. The germline V gene encodes CDR1 LGHNA and CDR2 YNFKEQ. This CDR3 contains 18 residues. TCRdb redid the calling of the RT-PCR reads with MiXCR, one entry per CDR3 protein. The table has about 190,000 distinct CDR3 sequences, 13% to 15% seen once. The specimen comprised CD8+ T cells sorted from PBMCs, sampled 5 days after vaccination. This TCR was recovered from a man aged 50 to 59 who received an inactivated influenza vaccine. The chain couples TRBV4-2 to TRBJ2-7; 12 bases match TRBD1. Here the CDR3 reads CASSQDPGGQGALYEQYF. The CDR3 DNA reads TGTGCCAGCAGCCAAGATCCCGGGGGACAGGGGGCTTTATACGAGCAGTACTTC.